This T cell receptor (beta chain) emerged from a study of blood T cell repertoires in COVID-19. TCRdb keeps only in-frame clones here, not all; method: immunoSEQ multiplex PCR. The sample contains fewer than 300,000 clones, 88% of which appear only once. Germline values: CDR1 LGHNA, CDR2 YSLEER. Unmatched junction bases numbered 1, after V lost 1 base and J lost 0 bases. CDR3 length: 15 amino acids. The chain recombines TRBV4-3 with TRBJ2-3; TRBD2 matches 7 bases. The sequencing sample was made of peripheral blood. The source of this sequence is a woman in her forties who had recovered from COVID-19. CDR3 coding DNA: TGCGCCAGCAGCCAAGGCGGGGGTAGCACAGATACGCAGTATTTT. Translation gives CASSQGGGSTDTQYF.